This T cell receptor beta chain was retrieved from a study of CD8+CD57+ T cells in acquired aplastic anemia. Genomic DNA, serving as template, underwent TCR beta VDJ and CDR3 profiling. In TCRdb, the reads were re-called with MiXCR into one record per CDR3 protein. The sample shows 100,000 to 120,000 distinct CDR3 sequences, around 50% of them seen only once. CDR1 and CDR2 from the germline V gene are SGHTA and FQGNSA. The CDR3 covers 15 residues. The V segment lost 6 bases and the J segment 2 bases; nucleotides outside the gene matches: 2. This chain uses TRBV7-2 with TRBJ2-7; 15 nucleotides align to TRBD2. The clonotype comes from a human donor in good health, serving as a control. Sequenced: sorted CD4+, CD8+, or CD8+CD57+ T cells (not recorded which) from PBMCs. The CDR3 loop reads CASRWTSGGAYEQYF. Written as DNA, the CDR3 is TGTGCCAGCAGGTGGACTAGCGGGGGGGCCTACGAGCAGTACTTC.